This TCR beta chain emerged from a study of shared clonotypes between healthy human individuals. Study background: The cohort had a couple of women and three men, ages 18 to 49. CD4 naive and CD4 memory each took three plates per donor, while CD8 naive took two and CD8 memory one. General observations from the study: The sole specimen, blood, was sampled, and tissue repertoires likely differ.

Germline loops: CDR1 SGDLS, CDR2 YYNGEE. The CDR3 length is 13 residues. Trimming cost V 0 bases and J 8 bases, with 8 bases left between them. The material for each subset, its genomic DNA, was split evenly across several immunoSEQ plates. Sequenced by immunoSEQ multiplex PCR; TCRdb stores in-frame clones only, minus some. The sample lists about 2 million clones, 85% to 95% occurring once. Selected positively for CCR7 and CD45RO-negative, naive CD8 cells excluded terminally differentiated effector memory CD45RA+ cells. This clone was seen once. Its specificity is not known. This rearrangement joins TRBV9 to TRBJ1-4, with D possibly TRBD1 on 5 matching bases. Sequenced input: naive CD8+ T cells sorted from blood. This receptor was obtained from a man aged 18 to 30 in good health. The CDR3 bases are TGTGCCAGCAGCGTAGTTCCAGGGGAAAAACTGTTTTTT. Translating gives CASSVVPGEKLFF.